Given below is one T cell receptor (beta chain) in context. The V gene's germline CDR1 is SGHRS and CDR2 YFSETQ. The CDR3 sequence is 17 residues long. The junction had 10 bases not matched to a gene; V was cut back by 6 bases and J by 0 bases. The source of the sample is a study of T-cell reconstitution after alpha-beta-depleted transplantation in children. Researchers prepared the TCRbeta library using unique molecular identifiers, the study reports. In TCRdb, the PCR reads were re-called with MiXCR into one record per CDR3 protein. The sample holds about 340,000 distinct CDR3 sequences, 10% to 15% seen once.

This chain joins TRBV5-1 and TRBJ2-2, with 8 bases identical to TRBD1. The source was PBMCs, collected from the stem cell graft. This clonotype was sampled from a human donor who donated a stem cell graft to a child with Fanconi anemia. The CDR3 DNA reads TGCGCCAGCATCCTTTCCCCGACAGGGGCGAACACCGGGGAGCTGTTTTTT. It codes for CASILSPTGANTGELFF.